This TCR beta chain originates from a study of Ad26.COV2.S vaccination and SARS-CoV-2 variants. Points from the study as a whole: Vaccine recipients posted higher spike-specific TCR breadth than their placebo counterparts.

Profiling relied on immunoSEQ multiplex PCR, and the TCRdb table lists in-frame clones only, not all of them. The top ten hold 2.1% of the sample, which has some 290,000 clones, over 80% seen once. This clone was detected only once. Its specificity is unknown. V was pared by 10 bases and J by 1 base, with 16 bases between. The germline CDR1 and CDR2 sequences are MNHEY and SMNVEV (reference sequence). The length of the CDR3 is 14 residues. Treatment here: some 20 received Ad26.COV2.S at low or high dose, single or two shots; five or six received placebo; per-sample allocation not given. At day 63 after the first vaccine or placebo injection, samples were drawn.

This specimen was peripheral blood, taken in a trial of Ad26.COV2.S vaccine versus placebo. This receptor was obtained from a person aged 18-60 years who received the Ad26.COV2.S COVID-19 vaccine or a placebo. The chain employs TRBV27 and TRBJ1-1; D is unresolved. The CDR3 nucleotides read TGTGCCACCAGACGGGTTTTCTGGAACACTGAAGCTTTCTTT. Translated: CATRRVFWNTEAFF.